The 20 T cell receptor beta chains below were found in one sample sequenced in a study of regulatory T cells in long-lasting Graves disease. According to the study, TCR beta libraries were built with iRepertoire HTBI primers and CDR3-region Arm-PCR. TCRdb used MiXCR to reprocess the multiplex PCR reads, holding one entry per CDR3 protein. The sample comprises over 500,000 distinct CDR3 sequences, 15% to 20% of which are singletons, and around 12% rests with the top ten. Time point here: newly diagnosed GD, antithyroid drugs for less than 3 months. Generation of the TCR library employed RNA extracted from PBMCs. The same data also went into a second study, on T cells in Graves' hyperthyroidism and ophthalmopathy.

Sequenced here: peripheral blood mononuclear cells (PBMCs), sampled at new diagnosis, from a patient treated with antithyroid drugs. Receptors originate from a man between 18 and 29 years old with Graves disease.

Remarks on this clonotype: A much larger clone sits a single nucleotide away, making a read error possible. The genes are TRBV6-1 and TRBJ2-3; the match to TRBD2 covers 14 bases. The tail of the sequence fits TRBJ2-5 better, so the J call may be wrong. There are 16 residues in the CDR3. Germline lookup yields CDR1 MNHNS and CDR2 SASEGT. The CDR3 nucleotides read TGTGCCAGCAACCACGGTGGACTAGCGGGAGGAGGGACCCAGTACTTC. It codes for CASNHGGLAGGGTQYF.

This clonotype was counted many times. The chain couples TRBV20-1 to TRBJ2-3; tentative D call: TRBD2 (5 bases). Germline V lookup: CDR1 DFQATT, CDR2 SNEGSKA (reference sequence). CDR3 length: 16 residues. Trimming removed 1 base at V and 5 bases at J, with 19 bases between. CDR3 nucleotide sequence: TGCAGTGCTAGAGTAATTCGGGCGGGTCAAGGAGATACGCAGTATTTT. As protein: CSARVIRAGQGDTQYF.

This clonotype has a handful of counts. The chain couples TRBV19 to TRBJ1-5; D gene unclear. The germline V and J ends were trimmed by 3 bases and 7 bases, with 22 bases remaining between them. There are 17 residues in the CDR3. The V gene's germline CDR1 is LNHDA and CDR2 SQIVND (reference sequence). The CDR3 sequence: CASSMRGEGGSMQPQHF. As DNA, the CDR3 is TGTGCCAGTAGTATGAGAGGTGAGGGTGGGTCCATGCAGCCCCAGCATTTT.

Ten or more counts support this clonotype. The V call is TRBV2, the J call TRBJ2-3; D is possibly TRBD2 (6 bases). This CDR3 contains 15 residues. The germline gives CDR1 SNHLY, CDR2 FYNNEI. V lost 5 bases to trimming and J lost 2 bases, with 14 bases between them. The CDR3 bases are TGTGCCAGCAGTCGCTTGACGGGAGACACAGATACGCAGTATTTT. Translation: CASSRLTGDTDTQYF.

As regards this clonotype: With a much larger clone just one base away, this may be a read error. This rearrangement joins TRBV27 to TRBJ2-1, with a possible D match to TRBD2 (6 bases). This CDR3 has 15 residues. Germline CDR1 reads MNHEY; CDR2 reads SMNVEV (reference sequence). CDR3 in amino acids: CASGFGASARNEQFF. As DNA, the CDR3 is TGTGCCAGCGGTTTCGGGGCTAGCGCCCGAAATGAGCAGTTCTTC.

This clonotype occurred many times. The chain carries TRBV20-1 and TRBJ1-5; D is uncertain. The germline V gene encodes CDR1 DFQATT and CDR2 SNEGSKA (reference sequence). Trimming shortened V by 3 bases and J by 0 bases, and 9 bases separated the two germline ends. The CDR3 totals 14 residues. As DNA, the CDR3 is TGCAGTGCTAGGGACGGACCTAGCAATCAGCCCCAGCATTTT. Translated, it gives CSARDGPSNQPQHF.

This clonotype was recorded at least ten times. The chain uses TRBV28 and TRBJ2-1; TRBD2 agrees at 7 bases. Germline CDR1 is MDHEN and CDR2 is SYDVKM. The CDR3 extends over 15 amino acids. With 3 bases clipped from V and 0 bases from J, the junction kept 2 bases outside the gene matches. CDR3 sequence: CASSLRESSYNEQFF. CDR3 coding DNA: TGTGCCAGCAGTTTGCGGGAGAGCTCCTACAATGAGCAGTTCTTC.

This clonotype has ten or more counts. V gene TRBV2 combines with J gene TRBJ2-7; 7 nucleotides align to TRBD2. CDR3 length equals 14 residues. With 7 bases clipped from V and 3 bases from J, the junction kept 9 bases outside the gene matches. The V gene's germline CDR1 is SNHLY and CDR2 FYNNEI. This CDR3 is CASKNTGLSYEQYF. For the CDR3, the DNA is TGTGCCAGCAAAAACACGGGACTAAGCTACGAGCAGTACTTC.

The table lists this clonotype with a few counts. The chain has TRBV2 and TRBJ2-3; 8 positions match TRBD1. The DNA end is a closer match to TRBJ2-5, so the J assignment may be wrong. CDR1 is SNHLY, CDR2 FYNNEI, per germline. The CDR3 is made up of 14 amino acids. In DNA, the CDR3 is TGTGCCAGCAGCAAGGACAGGGAGGTAGAGACCCAGTACTTC. Translating gives CASSKDREVETQYF.

The CDR3 DNA reads TGCGCCAGCAGCCCTCGGACCGGGGTGGGGACCTACGAGCAGTACTTC. It encodes CASSPRTGVGTYEQYF. This chain uses TRBV5-1 with TRBJ2-7, with D possibly TRBD2 on 5 matching bases. The CDR3 is 16 amino acids. Germline loops: CDR1 SGHRS, CDR2 YFSETQ. Trimming took 4 bases from V and 2 from J, leaving 19 bases between them.

At least ten counts were recorded for this clonotype. The CDR3 here is CASGPQYF. The CDR3 region has the DNA TGTGCCAGCGGCCCCCAGTACTTC. This chain uses TRBV28 with TRBJ2-7; D unclear. Trimming removed 8 bases at V and 10 bases at J, with 6 bases between. CDR1 and CDR2 from the germline V gene are MDHEN and SYDVKM. This CDR3 region has 8 residues.

This clonotype was seen a few times. V usage is TRBV30 and J usage is TRBJ2-2; TRBD2 agrees at 7 bases. V shed 4 bases, J shed 5 bases, and the junction held 7 bases outside the gene matches. The CDR3 contains 14 residues. Per germline, CDR1 GTSNPN and CDR2 SVGIG (reference sequence). CDR3 sequence reads: CAWNGRAGTGELFF. DNA for the CDR3: TGTGCCTGGAATGGGAGGGCCGGAACCGGGGAGCTGTTTTTT. The whole variable domain, remainder taken from reference TRBV30 and TRBJ2-2, is SQTIHQWPATLVQPVGSPLSLECTVEGTSNPNLYWYRQAAGRGLQLLFYSVGIGQISSEVPQNLSASRPQDRQFILSSKKLLLSDSGFYLCAWNGRAGTGELFFGEGSRLTVL.

This clonotype was seen a handful of times. The genes are TRBV3-1 and TRBJ1-2, with D perhaps TRBD1 (5 bases). The CDR3 runs 14 residues. Germline V CDR1 and CDR2: LGHDT, YNNKEL (reference sequence). The V end lost 5 bases, the J end lost 4 bases, and 14 bases lay between the germline ends. The CDR3 sequence is CASSIRVTGYGYTF. CDR3 DNA: TGTGCCAGCAGCATCAGGGTAACGGGCTATGGCTACACCTTC.

This clonotype has at least ten counts. The chain joins TRBV12-3 or TRBV12-4 to TRBJ2-1; TRBD2 matches 9 bases. J gave up 2 bases and V 8 bases, and 7 bases lay outside the gene matches. The CDR3 runs 15 residues. Here the CDR3 reads CASPPAGGTYNEQFF. The CDR3 DNA follows: TGTGCCAGCCCACCAGCGGGGGGCACCTACAATGAGCAGTTCTTC.

This clonotype was seen a few times. The V gene is TRBV19, the J gene TRBJ2-1, with D possibly TRBD1 on 6 matching bases. The CDR3 runs to 15 residues. The V and J ends lost 4 bases and 2 bases respectively, with 12 bases between them. Looked up from germline, CDR1 is LNHDA and CDR2 is SQIVND (reference sequence). CDR3 sequence: CASSTTGRTYNEQFF. The CDR3 bases are TGTGCCAGTAGTACTACAGGGAGAACCTACAATGAGCAGTTCTTC.

This clonotype was counted at least ten times. The rearrangement joins TRBV28 to TRBJ2-4; maybe TRBD1 (5 bases). Germline lookup yields CDR1 MDHEN and CDR2 SYDVKM. This CDR3 contains 18 residues. Trimming pared 6 bases from V and 1 base from J, leaving 22 bases between. DNA for the CDR3: TGTGCCAGCAGCAAGAAGCTCAGGGAATTTTGGGCCAAAAACATTCAGTACTTC. It yields the protein CASSKKLREFWAKNIQYF.

In its sample, this clonotype was seen a few times. The genes are TRBV5-1 and TRBJ2-2, with 7 bases identical to TRBD1. V lost 4 bases to trimming and J lost 4 bases; unmatched junction nucleotides: 4. CDR1 and CDR2 from the germline V gene are SGHRS and YFSETQ. The CDR3 covers 14 residues. The CDR3 loop is CASSEKGATGELFF. The CDR3 coding sequence is TGCGCCAGCAGCGAAAAGGGGGCCACCGGGGAGCTGTTTTTT.

This clonotype was observed at least ten times. The chain employs TRBV11-2 and TRBJ2-7; D is tentatively TRBD1 or TRBD2 (6 bases each). Trimming took 5 bases from V and 6 from J, leaving 17 bases between them. The germline V gene encodes CDR1 SGHAT and CDR2 FQNNGV. This CDR3 has 14 residues. The CDR3 DNA is TGTGCCAGCAGCCCGCCCGGGGGCAGGGGCGAGCAGTACTTC. It codes for CASSPPGGRGEQYF.

This clonotype was counted ten times or more. V and J are TRBV28 and TRBJ1-5, with D possibly matching TRBD1 (5 bases). The CDR3 has 18 residues. V lost 6 bases and J lost 2, with 23 bases in between. Germline-derived CDR1 and CDR2 are MDHEN and SYDVKM. CDR3 region: CASRVNEQSWGGNQPQHF. DNA for the CDR3: TGTGCCAGCAGGGTGAACGAACAGTCGTGGGGGGGCAATCAGCCCCAGCATTTT. Variable domain in full (rest from reference TRBV28 and TRBJ1-5): DVKVTQSSRYLVKRTGEKVFLECVQDMDHENMFWYRQDPGLGLRLIYFSYDVKMKEKGDIPEGYSVSREKKERFSLILESASTNQTSMYLCASRVNEQSWGGNQPQHFGDGTRLSIL.

This clonotype showed up just a few times. The V call is TRBV6-2 or TRBV6-3, the J call TRBJ1-2, with D perhaps TRBD1 (5 bases). This CDR3 is built from 13 residues. Trimming shortened V by 5 bases and J by 4 bases, and 11 bases separated the two germline ends. Germline V gene sequence: CDR1 MNHEY, CDR2 SVGEGT. The CDR3 bases are TGTGCCAGCAGTAAACAGGACTTCTATGGCTACACCTTC. Translating gives CASSKQDFYGYTF.